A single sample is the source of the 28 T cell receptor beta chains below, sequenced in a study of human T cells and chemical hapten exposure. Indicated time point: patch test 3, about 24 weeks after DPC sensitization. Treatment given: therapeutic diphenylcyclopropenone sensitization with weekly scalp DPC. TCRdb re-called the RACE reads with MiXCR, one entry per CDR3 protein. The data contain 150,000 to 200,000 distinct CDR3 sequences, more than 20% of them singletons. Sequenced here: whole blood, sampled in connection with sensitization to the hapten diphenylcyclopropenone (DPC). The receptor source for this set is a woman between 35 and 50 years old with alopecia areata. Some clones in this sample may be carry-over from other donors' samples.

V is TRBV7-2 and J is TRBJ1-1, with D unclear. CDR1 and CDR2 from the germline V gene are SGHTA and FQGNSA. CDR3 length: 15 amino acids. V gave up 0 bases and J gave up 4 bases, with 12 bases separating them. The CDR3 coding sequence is TGTGCCAGCAGCTTAGCGCAGCAGGCTCTCACTGAAGCTTTCTTT. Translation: CASSLAQQALTEAFF.

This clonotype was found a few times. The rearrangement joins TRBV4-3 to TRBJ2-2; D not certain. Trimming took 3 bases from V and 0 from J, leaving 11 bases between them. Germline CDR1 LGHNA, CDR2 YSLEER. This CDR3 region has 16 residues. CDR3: CASSQFYLPNTGELFF. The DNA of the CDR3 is TGCGCCAGCAGCCAGTTCTACTTACCGAACACCGGGGAGCTGTTTTTT.

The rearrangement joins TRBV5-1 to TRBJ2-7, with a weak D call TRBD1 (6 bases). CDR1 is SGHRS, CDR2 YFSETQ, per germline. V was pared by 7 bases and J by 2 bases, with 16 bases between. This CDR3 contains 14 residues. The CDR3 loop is CASQGQPSAYEQYF. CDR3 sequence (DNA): TGCGCCAGCCAGGGACAACCGTCAGCCTACGAGCAGTACTTC.

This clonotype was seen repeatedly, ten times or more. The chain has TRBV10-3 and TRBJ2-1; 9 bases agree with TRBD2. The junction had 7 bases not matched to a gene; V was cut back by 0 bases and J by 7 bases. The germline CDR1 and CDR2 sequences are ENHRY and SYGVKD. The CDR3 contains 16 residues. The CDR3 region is CAISESSAGGPNEQFF. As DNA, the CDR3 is TGTGCCATCAGTGAGTCGTCGGCGGGAGGGCCTAATGAGCAGTTCTTC.

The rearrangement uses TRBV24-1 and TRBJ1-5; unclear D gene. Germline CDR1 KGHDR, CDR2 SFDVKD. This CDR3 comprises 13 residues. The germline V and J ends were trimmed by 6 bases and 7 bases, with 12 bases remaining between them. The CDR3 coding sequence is TGTGCCACCAGTTCCCAGACGTTCCAGCCCCAGCATTTT. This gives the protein CATSSQTFQPQHF.

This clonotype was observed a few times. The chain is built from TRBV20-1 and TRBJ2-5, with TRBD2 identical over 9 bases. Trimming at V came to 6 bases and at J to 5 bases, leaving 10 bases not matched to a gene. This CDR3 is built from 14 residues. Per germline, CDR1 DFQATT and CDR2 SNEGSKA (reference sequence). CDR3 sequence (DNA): TGCAGTGCCCTTAGCGGGAGCGGAGTGGAGACCCAGTACTTC. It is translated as CSALSGSGVETQYF.

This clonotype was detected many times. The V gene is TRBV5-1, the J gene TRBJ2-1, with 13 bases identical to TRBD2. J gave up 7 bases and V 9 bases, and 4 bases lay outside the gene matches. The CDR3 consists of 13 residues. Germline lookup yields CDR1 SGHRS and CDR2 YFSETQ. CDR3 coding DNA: TGCGCCACCAGACTAGCGGGAGGTAATGAGCAGTTCTTC. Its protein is CATRLAGGNEQFF.

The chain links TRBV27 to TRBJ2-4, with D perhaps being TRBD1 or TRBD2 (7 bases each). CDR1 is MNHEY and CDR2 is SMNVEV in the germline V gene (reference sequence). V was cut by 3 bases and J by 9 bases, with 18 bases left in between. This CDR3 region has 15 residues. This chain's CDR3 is CASSFLQGGSSIQYF. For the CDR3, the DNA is TGTGCCAGCAGTTTTCTGCAGGGGGGGTCGAGCATTCAGTACTTC.

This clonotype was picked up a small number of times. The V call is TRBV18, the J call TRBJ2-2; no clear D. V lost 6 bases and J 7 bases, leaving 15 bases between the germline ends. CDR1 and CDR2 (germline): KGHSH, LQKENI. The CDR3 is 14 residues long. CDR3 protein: CASSDRDVGGELFF. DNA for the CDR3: TGTGCCAGCTCGGATCGAGATGTTGGCGGGGAGCTGTTTTTT.

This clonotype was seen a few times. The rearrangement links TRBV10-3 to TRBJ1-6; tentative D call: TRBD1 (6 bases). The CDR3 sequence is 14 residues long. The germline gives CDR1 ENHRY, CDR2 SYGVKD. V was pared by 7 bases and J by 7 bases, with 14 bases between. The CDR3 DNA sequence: TGTGCCATCACCGATACAGGGTTGAATTCACCCCTCCACTTT. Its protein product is CAITDTGLNSPLHF.

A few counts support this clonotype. The CDR3 region is CAIASGRGNYEQFF. The CDR3 bases are TGTGCCATTGCGAGCGGGAGGGGGAATTATGAGCAGTTCTTC. This chain connects TRBV7-9 to TRBJ2-1; 10 nucleotides match TRBD2. Germline CDR1 and CDR2: SEHNR and FQNEAQ (reference sequence). The CDR3 is 14 residues long. The trim removed 10 bases at V and 8 bases at J, leaving 11 bases unmatched.

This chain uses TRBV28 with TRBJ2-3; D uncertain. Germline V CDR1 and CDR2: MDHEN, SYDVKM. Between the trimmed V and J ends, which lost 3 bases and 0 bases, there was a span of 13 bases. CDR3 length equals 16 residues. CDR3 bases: TGTGCCAGCAGTTTGGTCCGGATCACTAGCACAGATACGCAGTATTTT. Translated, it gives CASSLVRITSTDTQYF.

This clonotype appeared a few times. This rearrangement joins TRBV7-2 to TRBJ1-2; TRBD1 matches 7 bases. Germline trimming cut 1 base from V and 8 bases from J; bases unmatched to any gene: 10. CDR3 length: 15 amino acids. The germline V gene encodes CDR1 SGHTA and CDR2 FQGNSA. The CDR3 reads CASSLGMTGSGGYTF. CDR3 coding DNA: TGTGCCAGCAGCTTAGGGATGACAGGGTCAGGGGGCTACACCTTC.

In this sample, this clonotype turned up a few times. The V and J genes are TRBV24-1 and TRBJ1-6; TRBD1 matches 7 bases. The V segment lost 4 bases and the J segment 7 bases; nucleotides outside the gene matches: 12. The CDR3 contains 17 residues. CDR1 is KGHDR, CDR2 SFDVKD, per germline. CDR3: CATSDPTLGTANSPLHF. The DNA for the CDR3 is TGTGCCACCAGTGACCCAACGTTGGGGACAGCCAATTCACCCCTCCACTTT.

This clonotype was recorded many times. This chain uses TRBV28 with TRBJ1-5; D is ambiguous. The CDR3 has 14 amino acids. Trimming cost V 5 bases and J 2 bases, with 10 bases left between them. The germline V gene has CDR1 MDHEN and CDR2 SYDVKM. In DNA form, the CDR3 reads TGTGCCAGCAGTCTTCTCCTGGGCAATCAGCCCCAGCATTTT. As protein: CASSLLLGNQPQHF. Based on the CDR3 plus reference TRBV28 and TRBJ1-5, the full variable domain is DVKVTQSSRYLVKRTGEKVFLECVQDMDHENMFWYRQDPGLGLRLIYFSYDVKMKEKGDIPEGYSVSREKKERFSLILESASTNQTSMYLCASSLLLGNQPQHFGDGTRLSIL.

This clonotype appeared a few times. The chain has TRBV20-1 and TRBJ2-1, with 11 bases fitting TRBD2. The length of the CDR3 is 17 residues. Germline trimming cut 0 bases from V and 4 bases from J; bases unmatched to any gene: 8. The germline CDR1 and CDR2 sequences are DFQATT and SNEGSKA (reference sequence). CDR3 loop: CSARDITSGSRYNEQFF. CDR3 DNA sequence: TGCAGTGCTAGAGATATCACTAGCGGGAGCAGGTACAATGAGCAGTTCTTC.

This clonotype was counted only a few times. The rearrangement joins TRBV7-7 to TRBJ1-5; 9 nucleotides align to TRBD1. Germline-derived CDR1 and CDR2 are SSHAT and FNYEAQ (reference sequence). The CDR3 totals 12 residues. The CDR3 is CARTGVGQPQHF. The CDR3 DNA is TGTGCTCGGACAGGGGTGGGTCAGCCCCAGCATTTT.

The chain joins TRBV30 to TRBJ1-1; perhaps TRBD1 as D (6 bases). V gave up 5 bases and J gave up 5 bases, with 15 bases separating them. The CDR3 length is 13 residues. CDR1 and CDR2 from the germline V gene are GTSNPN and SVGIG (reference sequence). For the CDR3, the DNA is TGTGCCTGGGGTTGGGGGGCGGGAACTGAAGCTTTCTTT. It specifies CAWGWGAGTEAFF.

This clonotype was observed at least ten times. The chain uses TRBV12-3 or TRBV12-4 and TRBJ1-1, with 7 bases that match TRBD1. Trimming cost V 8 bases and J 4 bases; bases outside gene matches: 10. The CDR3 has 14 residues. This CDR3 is CASGWEGAVTEAFF. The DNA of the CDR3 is TGTGCCAGCGGCTGGGAGGGGGCGGTCACTGAAGCTTTCTTT.

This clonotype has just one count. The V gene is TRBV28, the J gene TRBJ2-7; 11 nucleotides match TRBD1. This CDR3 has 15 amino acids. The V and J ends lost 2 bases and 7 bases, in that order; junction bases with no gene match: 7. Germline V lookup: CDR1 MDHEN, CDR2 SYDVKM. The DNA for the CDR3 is TGTGCCAGCAGTTTAGGGACAGGGGGGAAGACGGAGCAGTACTTC. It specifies CASSLGTGGKTEQYF.

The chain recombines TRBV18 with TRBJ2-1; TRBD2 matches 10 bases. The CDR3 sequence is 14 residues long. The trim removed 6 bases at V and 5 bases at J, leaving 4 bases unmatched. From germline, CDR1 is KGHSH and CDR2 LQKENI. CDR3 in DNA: TGTGCCAGCTCCGGGACTAGCGTCAACAATGAGCAGTTCTTC. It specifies CASSGTSVNNEQFF.

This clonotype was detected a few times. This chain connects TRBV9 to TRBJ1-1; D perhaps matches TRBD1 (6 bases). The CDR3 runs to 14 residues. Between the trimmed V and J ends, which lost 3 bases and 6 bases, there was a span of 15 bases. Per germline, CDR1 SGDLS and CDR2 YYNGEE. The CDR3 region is CASSDRERGAEAFF. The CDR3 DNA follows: TGTGCCAGCAGCGACAGGGAGCGGGGTGCTGAAGCTTTCTTT.

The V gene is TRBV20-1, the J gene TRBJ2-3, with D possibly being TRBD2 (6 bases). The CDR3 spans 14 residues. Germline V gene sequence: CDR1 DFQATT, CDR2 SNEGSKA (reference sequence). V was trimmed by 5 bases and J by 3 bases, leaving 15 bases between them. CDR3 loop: CSARVEGGTDTQYF. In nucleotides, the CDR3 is TGCAGTGCTCGTGTCGAGGGAGGAACAGATACGCAGTATTTT.

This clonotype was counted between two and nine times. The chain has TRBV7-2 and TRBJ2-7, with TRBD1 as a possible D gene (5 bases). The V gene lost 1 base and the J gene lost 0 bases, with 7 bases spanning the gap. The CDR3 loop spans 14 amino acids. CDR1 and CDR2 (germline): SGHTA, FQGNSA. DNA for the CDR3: TGTGCCAGCAGCTTAGGGGGCCACTCCTACGAGCAGTACTTC. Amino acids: CASSLGGHSYEQYF.

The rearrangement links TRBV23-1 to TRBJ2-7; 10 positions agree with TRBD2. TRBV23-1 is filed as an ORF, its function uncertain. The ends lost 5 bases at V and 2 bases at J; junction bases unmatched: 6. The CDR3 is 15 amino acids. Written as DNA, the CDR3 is TGCGCCAGCAGTTACCTAGCGGGAGTAGCCTACGAGCAGTACTTC. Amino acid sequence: CASSYLAGVAYEQYF.

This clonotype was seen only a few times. This CDR3 reads CASSLAATRDTQYF. CDR3 coding DNA: TGTGCCAGCAGTTTAGCGGCGACTAGAGATACGCAGTATTTT. This sequence joins TRBV12-3 or TRBV12-4 and TRBJ2-3, with D perhaps matching TRBD2 (6 bases). This CDR3 is built from 14 residues. The ends were cut back, 0 bases at V and 5 bases at J, with 9 bases in the middle.

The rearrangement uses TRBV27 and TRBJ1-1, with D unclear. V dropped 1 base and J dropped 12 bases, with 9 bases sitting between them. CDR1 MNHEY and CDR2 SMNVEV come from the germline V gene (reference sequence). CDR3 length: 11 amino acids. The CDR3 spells CASSLLGRTFF. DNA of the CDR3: TGTGCCAGCAGTTTATTGGGCCGGACTTTCTTT.

The chain's CDR3 is CASSQGESYEQYF. The CDR3 DNA reads TGTGCCAGCAGTCAGGGGGAATCCTACGAGCAGTACTTC. The chain links TRBV12-3 or TRBV12-4 to TRBJ2-7; 7 nucleotides align to TRBD1. Losses at the gene ends were 5 bases for V and 1 base for J; bases not matched to a gene: 2. This CDR3 region has 13 residues.